This TCR beta chain was found in a study of monozygotic twins with inflammatory bowel disease. General study results and limits: Similarity of repertoires did not differ between concordant and discordant twins, possibly from limited power. People with IBD had fewer clonotypes in common with others than healthy twins did, especially with disease activity.

Each UMI, carrying a 6-nucleotide sample barcode, came from template switching. TCRdb reprocessed the 5' RACE reads and reports one entry per CDR3 protein, with no DNA. Its table records 310,000 or so distinct CDR3 sequences. With regard to this clonotype: As yet, its antigen is unknown.

The TCR comes from a human donor with ulcerative colitis or Crohn's disease, or a healthy co-twin of an affected twin (not recorded which). The sample comprised blood.

The CDR3 here is CASSFLHSDTQYF. V and J are TRBV5-1 and TRBJ2-3. This CDR3 contains 13 residues. CDR1 and CDR2 (germline): SGHRS, YFSETQ.